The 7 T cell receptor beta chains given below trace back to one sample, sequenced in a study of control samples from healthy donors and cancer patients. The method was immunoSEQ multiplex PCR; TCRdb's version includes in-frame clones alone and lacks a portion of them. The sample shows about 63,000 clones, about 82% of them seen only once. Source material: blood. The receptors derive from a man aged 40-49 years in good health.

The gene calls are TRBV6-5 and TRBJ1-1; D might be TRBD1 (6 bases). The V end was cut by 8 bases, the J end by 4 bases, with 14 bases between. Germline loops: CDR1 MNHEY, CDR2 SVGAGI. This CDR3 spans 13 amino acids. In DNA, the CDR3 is TGTGCCAGCTCGGCAGGGGCTGGCACTGAAGCTTTCTTT. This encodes CASSAGAGTEAFF.

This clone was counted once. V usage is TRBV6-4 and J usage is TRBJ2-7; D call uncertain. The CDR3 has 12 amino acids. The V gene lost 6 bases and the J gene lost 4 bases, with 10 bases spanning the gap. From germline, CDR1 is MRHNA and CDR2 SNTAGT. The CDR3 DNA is TGTGCCAGCAGCGATATGGAGTACGAGCAGTACTTC. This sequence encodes CASSDMEYEQYF.

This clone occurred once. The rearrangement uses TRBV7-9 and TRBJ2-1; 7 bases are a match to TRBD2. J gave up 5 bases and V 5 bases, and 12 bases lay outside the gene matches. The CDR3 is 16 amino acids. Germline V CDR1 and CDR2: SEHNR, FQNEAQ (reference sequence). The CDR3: CASSRRGLAENNEQFF. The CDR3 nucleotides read TGTGCCAGCAGCCGACGGGGTCTAGCGGAGAACAATGAGCAGTTCTTC. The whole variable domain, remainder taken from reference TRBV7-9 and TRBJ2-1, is DTGVSQNPRHKITKRGQNVTFRCDPISEHNRLYWYRQTLGQGPEFLTYFQNEAQLEKSRLLSDRFSAERPKGSFSTLEIQRTEQGDSAMYLCASSRRGLAENNEQFFGPGTRLTVL.

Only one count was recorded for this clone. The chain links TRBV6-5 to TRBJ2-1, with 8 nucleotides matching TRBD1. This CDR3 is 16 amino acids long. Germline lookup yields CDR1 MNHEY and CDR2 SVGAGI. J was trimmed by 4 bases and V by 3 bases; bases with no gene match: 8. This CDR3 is CASSYGPGQVYNEQFF. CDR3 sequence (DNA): TGTGCCAGCAGTTATGGTCCGGGACAGGTATACAATGAGCAGTTCTTC.

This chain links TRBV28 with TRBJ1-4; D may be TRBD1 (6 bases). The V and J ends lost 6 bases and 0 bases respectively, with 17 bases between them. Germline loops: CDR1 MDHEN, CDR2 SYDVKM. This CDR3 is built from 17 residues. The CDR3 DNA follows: TGTGCCAGCAGGGACCCTACAGGGCCTGCAACTAATGAAAAACTGTTTTTT. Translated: CASRDPTGPATNEKLFF.

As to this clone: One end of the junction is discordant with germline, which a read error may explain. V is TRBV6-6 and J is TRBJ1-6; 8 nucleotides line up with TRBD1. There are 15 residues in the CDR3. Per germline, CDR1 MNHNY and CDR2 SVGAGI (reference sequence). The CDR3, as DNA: TGTGCCAGCAGCTACTCGTCAGGGGGCAGTTCACCCCTCCACTTT. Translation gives CASSYSSGGSSPLHF.

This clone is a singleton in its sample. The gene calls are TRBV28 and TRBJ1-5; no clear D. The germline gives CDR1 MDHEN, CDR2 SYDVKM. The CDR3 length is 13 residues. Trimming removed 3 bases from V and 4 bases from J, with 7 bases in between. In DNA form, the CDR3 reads TGTGCCAGCAGTTTTTCGGGAAATCAGCCCCAGCATTTT. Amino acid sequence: CASSFSGNQPQHF.